This T cell receptor (beta chain) comes out of a study of technical replicates of blood from a few donors. Sequencing was performed with immunoSEQ multiplex PCR; in TCRdb, only in-frame clones are kept and a portion is missing. The table has tens of thousands of clones, around 94% seen once. Germline assignment: CDR1 LNHDA and CDR2 SQIVND (reference sequence). The CDR3 loop spans 17 amino acids. Unmatched junction bases numbered 11, after V lost 3 bases and J lost 3 bases. The sequence came from a human donor in good health. This sequence joins TRBV19 and TRBJ2-1, with 7 nucleotides matching TRBD1. Sequencing input: T cells isolated from PBMCs. CDR3 nucleotides: TGTGCCAGTAGTATCGGGGACAGTTCTACGGACTACAATGAGCAGTTCTTC. Amino acids: CASSIGDSSTDYNEQFF.